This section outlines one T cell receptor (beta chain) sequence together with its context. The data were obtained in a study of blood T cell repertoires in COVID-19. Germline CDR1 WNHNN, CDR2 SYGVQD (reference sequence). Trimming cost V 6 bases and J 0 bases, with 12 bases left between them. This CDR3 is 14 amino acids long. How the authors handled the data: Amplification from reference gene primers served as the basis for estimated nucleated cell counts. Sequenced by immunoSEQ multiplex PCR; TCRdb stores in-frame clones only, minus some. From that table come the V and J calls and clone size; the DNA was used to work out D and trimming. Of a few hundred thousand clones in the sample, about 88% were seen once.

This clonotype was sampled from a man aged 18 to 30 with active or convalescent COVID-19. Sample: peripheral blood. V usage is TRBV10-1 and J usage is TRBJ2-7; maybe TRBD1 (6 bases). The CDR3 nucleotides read TGCGCCAGCAGCGCCGGACAGAGCTCCTACGAGCAGTACTTC. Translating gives CASSAGQSSYEQYF.